This TCR beta chain was sequenced for a study of cytotoxic CD8 clonotypes in ibrutinib-treated CLL. CDR1 is SGHAT, CDR2 FQNNGV, per germline. V gave up 5 bases and J gave up 2 bases; unmatched junction bases: 5. This CDR3 is 16 amino acids long. Produced via immunoSEQ multiplex PCR; TCRdb's table is partial and in-frame only. Of some 25,000 clones detected, around two thirds appear once; the ten largest clones hold about 51%. The material sequenced was PBMCs, taken at disease progression, from a patient treated with ibrutinib. V is TRBV11-2 and J is TRBJ2-2; 10 bases line up with TRBD2. This sequence originates from a human donor with chronic lymphocytic leukemia. The CDR3 DNA sequence: TGTGCCAGCAGCAAAGAGCGGGGGGGTAACACCGGGGAGCTGTTTTTT. This gives the protein CASSKERGGNTGELFF.